This T cell receptor beta chain came from a study of T cells in localized non-small cell lung cancer. The CDR3 has 15 residues. Germline lookup yields CDR1 SGHNT and CDR2 YYREEE (reference sequence). The trim removed 5 bases at V and 2 bases at J, leaving 6 bases unmatched. Some clones are missing from TCRdb's copy, which holds only in-frame ones; the method was immunoSEQ multiplex PCR. The table includes roughly 40,000 clones, roughly 88% detected once. Overall study findings and caveats: Higher blood T cell density went with longer overall survival. The highest T cell clonality was in uninvolved adjacent lung, above tumor. The appearance of a median approximately 55 of the top 100 tumor clones was seen in adjacent lung.

This clone came up once. The target antigen is unknown. The chain is built from TRBV5-4 and TRBJ2-3, with 9 bases lining up with TRBD1. The sample consisted of peripheral blood, taken before any cancer treatment. This sequence originates from a woman aged 35-70 years with stage I lung adenocarcinoma. The CDR3 DNA sequence: TGTGCCAGCAGTCTCGGGACAGGGCCCACAGATACGCAGTATTTT. It yields the protein CASSLGTGPTDTQYF.